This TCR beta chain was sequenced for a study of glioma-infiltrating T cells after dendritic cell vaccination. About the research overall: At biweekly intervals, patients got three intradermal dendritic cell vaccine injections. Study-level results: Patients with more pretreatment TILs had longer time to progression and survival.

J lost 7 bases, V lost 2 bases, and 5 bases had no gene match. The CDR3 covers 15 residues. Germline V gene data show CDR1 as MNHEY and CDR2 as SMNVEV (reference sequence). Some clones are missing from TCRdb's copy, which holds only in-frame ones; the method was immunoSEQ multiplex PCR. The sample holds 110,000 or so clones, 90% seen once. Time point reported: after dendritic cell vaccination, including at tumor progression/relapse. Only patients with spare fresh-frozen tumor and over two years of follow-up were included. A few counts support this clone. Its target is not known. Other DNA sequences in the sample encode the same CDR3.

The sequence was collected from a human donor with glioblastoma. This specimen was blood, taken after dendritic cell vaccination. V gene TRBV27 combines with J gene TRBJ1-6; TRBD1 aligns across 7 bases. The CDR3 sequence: CASSLQGGVNSPLHF. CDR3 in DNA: TGTGCCAGCAGTTTACAGGGGGGCGTCAATTCACCCCTCCACTTT.